A single sample is the source of the 18 T cell receptor beta chains below, sequenced in a study of cytomegalovirus exposure and HLA in healthy donors. Use of 60 Vbeta and 13 Jbeta primers characterized the PCR. Assay: immunoSEQ multiplex PCR; the TCRdb copy retains only in-frame clones and omits some. The sample carries roughly 120,000 clones, 70% to 85% recorded once. The specimen sequenced was PBMCs. The receptors were gathered from a man aged 45-65 years in good health and CMV-seropositive.

This chain uses TRBV6-5 with TRBJ1-1; D is uncertain. V was clipped by 6 bases and J by 1 base, with 12 bases between them. The CDR3 spans 14 residues. Germline CDR1 reads MNHEY; CDR2 reads SVGAGI. The CDR3 here is CASRPSAGNTEAFF. CDR3 nucleotide sequence: TGTGCCAGCAGGCCCTCTGCCGGGAACACTGAAGCTTTCTTT.

This clone was detected only once. The CDR3 bases are TGCGCCAGCAGCTCGTACGCCCCGGGATCCAACACCGGGGAGCTGTTTTTT. It translates to CASSSYAPGSNTGELFF. The chain has TRBV5-1 and TRBJ2-2; a possible D gene is TRBD2 (5 bases). V was cut by 3 bases and J by 2 bases, with 17 bases left in between. Germline V gene lookup returns CDR1 SGHRS and CDR2 YFSETQ. The CDR3 is made up of 17 amino acids.

The chain uses TRBV28 and TRBJ1-1, with 7 bases lining up with TRBD1. CDR1 is MDHEN and CDR2 is SYDVKM in the germline V gene. Trimming cost V 5 bases and J 4 bases; bases outside gene matches: 7. This CDR3 spans 14 amino acids. The CDR3 region is CASSPAQGRTEAFF. The CDR3 DNA reads as TGTGCCAGCAGTCCGGCACAGGGGCGCACTGAAGCTTTCTTT.

The chain joins TRBV28 to TRBJ2-5; the match to TRBD1 covers 10 bases. The germline V gene has CDR1 MDHEN and CDR2 SYDVKM. V was clipped by 7 bases and J by 11 bases; unmatched bases: 16. There are 15 residues in the CDR3. Written as DNA, the CDR3 is TGTGCCAGCACCTCCCCGGGACAGGGGAGTTTAGAGCAGTACTTC. Its protein product is CASTSPGQGSLEQYF.

The genes are TRBV28 and TRBJ2-7; unclear D gene. Germline-derived CDR1 and CDR2 are MDHEN and SYDVKM. V lost 6 bases and J lost 3, with 21 bases in between. The CDR3 contains 16 residues. The CDR3 bases are TGTGCCAGCAGCCCCCCAAATATAGCCACCCTCTACGAGCAGTACTTC. Translating gives CASSPPNIATLYEQYF.

The genes are TRBV18 and TRBJ2-7, with 8 bases aligning to TRBD2. The CDR3 is 15 residues long. CDR1 KGHSH and CDR2 LQKENI come from the germline V gene. The V segment lost 5 bases and the J segment 3 bases; nucleotides outside the gene matches: 9. For the CDR3, the DNA is TGTGCCAGCTCAGTCACTAGCGGAGCTAACTACGAGCAGTACTTC. This codes for CASSVTSGANYEQYF.

The chain is built from TRBV28 and TRBJ1-1; 7 bases align to TRBD1. The CDR3 is 13 amino acids. Losses at the gene ends were 6 bases for V and 3 bases for J; bases not matched to a gene: 4. Germline V gene sequence: CDR1 MDHEN, CDR2 SYDVKM. Here the CDR3 reads CASRKTGDTEAFF. The CDR3 coding sequence is TGTGCCAGCAGGAAAACAGGGGACACTGAAGCTTTCTTT.

This clone was seen only a few times. The rearrangement joins TRBV13 to TRBJ2-1; 9 bases line up with TRBD2. The length of the CDR3 is 18 residues. Trimming took 1 base from V and 2 from J; bases not matched to a gene: 9. Germline V gene data show CDR1 as PRHDT and CDR2 as FYEKMQ (reference sequence). The CDR3 is CASSLEPAGGLPYNEQFF. The CDR3 nucleotides are TGTGCCAGCAGCTTAGAACCAGCGGGGGGCCTTCCCTACAATGAGCAGTTCTTC.

V is TRBV6-5 and J is TRBJ2-7; 8 nucleotides match TRBD2. The V gene end was trimmed by 5 bases and the J gene end by 0 bases; junction bases not matched to a gene: 6. This CDR3 comprises 15 residues. In germline, CDR1 is MNHEY, CDR2 SVGAGI. The CDR3 DNA sequence: TGTGCCAGCAGTCTAACCGGGACTAGCTCCTACGAGCAGTACTTC. It specifies CASSLTGTSSYEQYF.

This clone was recorded only once. The chain carries TRBV2 and TRBJ1-6; no firm D call. The germline CDR1 and CDR2 sequences are SNHLY and FYNNEI. The V gene lost 7 bases and the J gene lost 1 base, with 11 bases spanning the gap. The CDR3 has 15 amino acids. The CDR3 DNA reads TGTGCCAGCATCATCACGAGTTCCTATAATTCACCCCTCCACTTT. Its protein product is CASIITSSYNSPLHF. The variable domain in full, with the rest retrieved from reference TRBV2 and TRBJ1-6, is EPEVTQTPSHQVTQMGQEVILRCVPISNHLYFYWYRQILGQKVEFLVSFYNNEISEKSEIFDDQFSVERPDGSNFTLKIRSTKLEDSAMYFCASIITSSYNSPLHFGNGTRLTVT.

This clone was detected a few times. The chain employs TRBV6-5 and TRBJ1-1; D may be TRBD1 (5 bases). The CDR3 consists of 13 residues. The germline gives CDR1 MNHEY, CDR2 SVGAGI. V lost 2 bases and J lost 6, with 10 bases in between. The CDR3 DNA is TGTGCCAGCAGTTACCAGGGTTGGGCTGAAGCTTTCTTT. Amino acid sequence: CASSYQGWAEAFF.

The J gene is TRBJ1-3, the V gene TRBV7-6, with TRBD1 matching over 8 bases. The germline V gene has CDR1 SGHVS and CDR2 FNYEAQ. The CDR3 runs to 17 residues. Losses at the gene ends were 1 base for V and 2 bases for J; bases not matched to a gene: 7. Here the CDR3 DNA reads TGTGCCAGCAGCTTAGAGCCTGCACAGGGGGCTGGAAACACCATATATTTT. Protein: CASSLEPAQGAGNTIYF. The full variable domain, in which reference TRBV7-6 and TRBJ1-3 provide the parts outside the CDR3, is GAGVSQSPRYKVTKRGQDVALRCDPISGHVSLYWYRQALGQGPEFLTYFNYEAQQDKSGLPNDRFSAERPEGSISTLTIQRTEQRDSAMYRCASSLEPAQGAGNTIYFGEGSWLTVV.

Only a few counts were recorded for this clone. This CDR3 reads CASRPDGSANYGYTF. The CDR3 nucleotides read TGTGCCAGTAGACCTGACGGGTCGGCTAACTATGGCTACACCTTC. The V call is TRBV4-2, the J call TRBJ1-2; unclear D gene. The germline V gene has CDR1 LGHNA and CDR2 YNFKEQ. This CDR3 has 15 amino acids. V gave up 9 bases and J gave up 0 bases, with 17 bases separating them.

The chain combines TRBV7-3 with TRBJ1-2; 9 nucleotides align to TRBD1. The V segment lost 5 bases and the J segment 7 bases; nucleotides outside the gene matches: 11. Germline-derived CDR1 and CDR2 are SGHTA and FQGTGA. This CDR3 comprises 15 residues. In DNA form, the CDR3 reads TGTGCCAGCAGCCCACAACAGGGGGCGCTTCTTGGCTACACCTTC. This translates into CASSPQQGALLGYTF.

This chain joins TRBV5-1 and TRBJ2-2, with D possibly matching TRBD2 (5 bases). Trimming shortened V by 2 bases and J by 6 bases, and 8 bases separated the two germline ends. CDR3 length equals 13 residues. Germline CDR1 is SGHRS and CDR2 is YFSETQ. DNA of the CDR3: TGCGCCAGCAGCTTTCGGGGTCCCGGGGAGCTGTTTTTT. It yields the protein CASSFRGPGELFF.

The genes are TRBV7-9 and TRBJ2-7; D may be TRBD1 (6 bases). The CDR3 covers 17 residues. V lost 2 bases and J 7 bases, leaving 24 bases between the germline ends. Germline CDR1 is SEHNR and CDR2 is FQNEAQ (reference sequence). The CDR3 here is CASSLRKGQTGPLEQYF. CDR3 nucleotides: TGTGCCAGCAGCTTACGGAAGGGCCAGACAGGCCCCCTGGAGCAGTACTTC.

This clone was observed a handful of times. The V gene is TRBV7-9, the J gene TRBJ2-7, with 7 nucleotides matching TRBD2. CDR3 size: 14 residues. Per the germline V gene, CDR1 is SEHNR and CDR2 is FQNEAQ (reference sequence). With V trimmed by 9 bases and J by 2 bases, 10 bases remained unmatched. The CDR3 here is CASRSGNPPYEQYF. CDR3 in DNA: TGTGCCAGTCGGAGCGGGAACCCCCCCTACGAGCAGTACTTC.

The V gene is TRBV7-9, the J gene TRBJ2-7; TRBD1 might be the D (5 bases). CDR3 length: 14 amino acids. Germline V lookup: CDR1 SEHNR, CDR2 FQNEAQ (reference sequence). Trimming took off 1 base at V and 5 bases at J, with 12 bases between the two ends. The CDR3 DNA reads TGTGCCAGCAGCTTAGGGGGCAGTTTACACGAGCAGTACTTC. This gives the protein CASSLGGSLHEQYF.